This T cell receptor beta chain was obtained from a study of blood T cell repertoires in COVID-19. On the study more broadly: COVID-19 samples from acute and convalescent phases originated in the United States, Italy and Spain.

In the original analysis: Amplification with reference gene primers provided the estimates of nucleated cell counts. Data came from immunoSEQ multiplex PCR; TCRdb stores just in-frame clones and leaves some out. V and J calls plus clone size are reproduced from that table; the DNA served to infer D and trimming. The sample shows approximately 130,000 clones, around 81% of them seen only once. This CDR3 has 14 amino acids. Germline lookup yields CDR1 MNHEY and CDR2 SVGAGI. V was cut by 4 bases and J by 5 bases, with 14 bases left in between. This clone was observed a few times. This chain joins TRBV6-5 and TRBJ1-1, with a tentative D call TRBD1 (5 bases). The receptor was isolated from a woman aged 60-75 years with active or convalescent COVID-19. Input material: peripheral blood. CDR3 in DNA: TGTGCCAGCAGTTCGGGGCCCGGGAGGACTGAAGCTTTCTTT. Protein product: CASSSGPGRTEAFF.